This TCR beta chain came from a study of blood T cell repertoires in COVID-19. Study details: The United States, Italy and Spain supplied acute and convalescent COVID-19 samples. PBMCs, B-cell-depleted T cells, or T cells provided the cDNA or gDNA that made up the material.

Per the authors' pipeline: The assay estimated nucleated cells by amplifying reference gene primers. Profiling relied on immunoSEQ multiplex PCR, and the TCRdb table lists in-frame clones only, not all of them. The V and J calls and the clone size are those of that table, but D and trimming were determined from the DNA. The table shows around 200,000 clones, with 88% occurring only once. The germline V gene has CDR1 LNHNV and CDR2 YYDKDF (reference sequence). V was cut by 0 bases and J by 9 bases, with 15 bases left in between. The CDR3 length is 15 residues. This chain joins TRBV15 and TRBJ1-5, with no clear D. This TCR came from a young man with active or convalescent COVID-19. The sequenced sample consisted of peripheral blood. The CDR3 DNA follows: TGTGCCACCAGCAGAGATCTCACTAACCCCCGGCCCCAGCATTTT. This codes for CATSRDLTNPRPQHF.